Each of the 10 T cell receptor beta chains below was sequenced from the same sample in a study of vaccination and CD4 T cells after COVID-19. The Oncomine TCR Beta short-read assay was what sequenced the DNA obtained from cultured CD4+ T cells. TCRdb analysed the PCR reads with MiXCR anew, one entry per CDR3 protein. The sample has around 7,000 distinct CDR3 sequences; less than 75% are singletons. No antigen has been identified for these receptors. This sample's treatment: approximately 10-day PBMC culture with coronavirus spike peptide pools or control peptides (ViraFEST assay). Sequencing used CD4+ T cells from blood, cultured in vitro. The origin of the receptors is a human donor who had recovered from COVID-19.

This clonotype came up a few times. The chain links TRBV10-2 to TRBJ1-6; no definite D call. V shed 4 bases and J shed 7 bases, with 5 bases lying between them. Looked up from germline, CDR1 is WSHSY and CDR2 is SAAADI. The CDR3 is 12 amino acids. The CDR3 spells CASSGANSPLHF. The DNA for the CDR3 is TGCGCCAGCAGTGGGGCAAATTCACCCCTCCACTTT.

The V and J genes are TRBV6-1 and TRBJ2-5; D is unresolved. The length of the CDR3 is 9 residues. CDR1 is MNHNS, CDR2 SASEGT, per germline. Trimming shortened V by 8 bases and J by 4 bases, and 2 bases separated the two germline ends. CDR3 sequence reads: CASGETQYF. The CDR3 DNA reads as TGTGCCAGCGGAGAGACCCAGTACTTC.

Comment on this clonotype: A much larger clone differs from this one at a single base, so this may be a read error. The V and J genes are TRBV5-4 and TRBJ1-1; the match to TRBD1 covers 9 bases. Germline assignment: CDR1 SGHNT and CDR2 YYREEE (reference sequence). The CDR3 loop spans 16 amino acids. CDR3 loop: CANSPDRGFMNTEAFF. CDR3 DNA: TGTGCCAACAGCCCTGACAGGGGGTTTATGAACACTGAAGCTTTCTTT.

This clonotype showed up just a few times. V and J are TRBV6-2 or TRBV6-3 and TRBJ2-7; no definite D call. With 8 bases removed from V and 2 bases from J, the gap between germline ends came to 7 bases. Germline loops: CDR1 MNHEY, CDR2 SVGEGT. The CDR3 loop spans 11 amino acids. CDR3 nucleotide sequence: TGTGCCAGCGCAAAGGCCTACGAGCAGTACTTC. Amino acid sequence: CASAKAYEQYF.

V gene TRBV6-1 combines with J gene TRBJ1-1; D call uncertain. The germline CDR1 and CDR2 sequences are MNHNS and SASEGT. This CDR3 is built from 11 residues. Trimming took off 5 bases at V and 2 bases at J, with 3 bases between the two ends. CDR3 sequence (DNA): TGTGCCAGCAGTCCTAACACTGAAGCTTTCTTT. Translation gives CASSPNTEAFF.

Regarding this clonotype: Relative to the germline gene, one junction end is altered; a read error may explain this. The chain employs TRBV14 and TRBJ1-1, with D uncertain. Germline assignment: CDR1 SGHDN and CDR2 FVKESK. The CDR3 consists of 13 residues. CDR3 nucleotide sequence: TGTGCCAGCAGGGTATCGGTGAAGACTGAAGCTTTCTTT. This gives the protein CASRVSVKTEAFF.

V and J are TRBV7-9 and TRBJ2-2; D remains unclear. V gave up 1 base and J gave up 1 base, with 16 bases separating them. The CDR3 is 18 amino acids. CDR1 and CDR2 (germline): SEHNR, FQNEAQ (reference sequence). This chain's CDR3 is CASSLGSRPQLNTGELFF. The CDR3 DNA reads as TGTGCCAGCAGCTTAGGTTCCAGACCACAACTGAACACCGGGGAGCTGTTTTTT.

The chain is built from TRBV7-9 and TRBJ2-7; TRBD1 matches 8 bases. Trimming cost V 6 bases and J 7 bases; bases outside gene matches: 11. The germline V gene encodes CDR1 SEHNR and CDR2 FQNEAQ (reference sequence). The CDR3 spans 14 residues. This CDR3 reads CASRDFRGRGEQYF. The CDR3 DNA reads as TGTGCCAGCAGGGACTTCAGGGGGCGTGGGGAGCAGTACTTC.

The chain uses TRBV9 and TRBJ1-6; tentative D call: TRBD1 (5 bases). The V and J ends lost 0 bases and 10 bases respectively, with 14 bases between them. The CDR3 is made up of 15 amino acids. CDR1 and CDR2 from the germline V gene are SGDLS and YYNGEE. CDR3 sequence (DNA): TGTGCCAGCAGCGTAGGGCAGGGTTGGGACTCACCCCTCCACTTT. This codes for CASSVGQGWDSPLHF.

The chain has TRBV7-9 and TRBJ2-5; D is ambiguous. The length of the CDR3 is 12 residues. The germline V and J ends were trimmed by 1 base and 4 bases, with 4 bases remaining between them. The germline V gene has CDR1 SEHNR and CDR2 FQNEAQ (reference sequence). The CDR3 DNA reads as TGTGCCAGCAGCTTAGTCGGAGAGACCCAGTACTTC. It yields the protein CASSLVGETQYF. Full variable domain (outside the CDR3, taken from reference TRBV7-9 and TRBJ2-5): DTGVSQNPRHKITKRGQNVTFRCDPISEHNRLYWYRQTLGQGPEFLTYFQNEAQLEKSRLLSDRFSAERPKGSFSTLEIQRTEQGDSAMYLCASSLVGETQYFGPGTRLLVL.